Listed below are T cell receptor beta chains from one sample, sequenced in a study of CD4 T cells in relation to SARS-CoV-2 and coronaviruses. Their antigens are not known. TCRdb's copy holds only in-frame clones and misses some; the assay was immunoSEQ multiplex PCR. This table holds approximately 20,000 clones, about 70% found once. Specimen: CD4+ T cells from PBMCs, cultured in vitro. These TCRs come from a human donor in good health. CDR3s include the opening cysteine and the closing phenylalanine or tryptophan. D genes are given only for firm matches. Only part of the rows carry a size: once, few, many, or a class if the clone is expanded.

V	J	size	D	CDR3	DNA
TRBV30	TRBJ1-1	NA	NA	CAWSSGGNTEAFF	TGTGCCTGGAGTAGTGGGGGCAACACTGAAGCTTTCTTT
TRBV12-3/TRBV12-4	TRBJ2-1	NA	TRBD1	CASSSPGQEQFF	TGTGCCAGCAGTTCCCCGGGACAGGAGCAGTTCTTC
TRBV6-6	TRBJ2-5	NA	TRBD1	CASSLQGSGTQYF	TGTGCCAGCAGCTTACAGGGGTCGGGGACCCAGTACTTC
TRBV6-5	TRBJ1-1	NA	NA	CASSKYDKNTEAFF	TGTGCCAGCTCAAAGTACGACAAGAACACTGAAGCTTTCTTT
TRBV28	TRBJ1-2	NA	NA	CASSSARDGYGYTF	TGTGCCAGCAGTTCCGCGCGGGACGGCTATGGCTACACCTTC
TRBV6-1	TRBJ1-5	NA	NA	CASSDRPYEGGSNQPQHF	TGTGCCAGCAGTGACCGCCCCTACGAGGGAGGGAGCAATCAGCCCCAGCATTTT
TRBV24-1	TRBJ2-3	NA	NA	CATTANEQHTDTQYF	TGTGCCACCACAGCTAACGAGCAGCACACAGATACGCAGTATTTT
TRBV21-1	TRBJ1-4	NA	NA	CASSIWTGGKGANEKLFF	TGTGCCAGCAGCATATGGACAGGGGGTAAGGGAGCTAATGAAAAACTGTTTTTT
TRBV6-5	TRBJ2-5	NA	TRBD2	CASDNLAGAQETQYF	TGTGCCAGCGACAACCTAGCGGGGGCACAAGAGACCCAGTACTTC
TRBV7-3	TRBJ2-1	NA	TRBD2	CASSSLPGLAGVNEQFF	TGTGCCAGCAGCTCGCTACCGGGACTAGCGGGAGTCAATGAGCAGTTCTTC
TRBV18	TRBJ2-1	once	TRBD1	CASSPTRQGENEQFF	TGTGCCAGCTCACCGACAAGACAGGGGGAAAATGAGCAGTTCTTC
TRBV15	TRBJ1-2	few	NA	CATSRDPVQGFGYTF	TGTGCCACCAGCAGAGACCCGGTGCAGGGGTTTGGCTACACCTTC
TRBV28	TRBJ1-1	NA	TRBD1	CVAQGGDTEAFF	TGTGTTGCACAGGGGGGAGACACTGAAGCTTTCTTT
TRBV18	TRBJ2-5	NA	NA	CASSLGGGQETQYF	TGTGCCAGCTCACTGGGAGGAGGGCAAGAGACCCAGTACTTC
TRBV20-1	TRBJ2-1	few	TRBD2	CSASPASGLNYNEQFF	TGCAGTGCTAGTCCCGCTAGCGGGCTAAACTACAATGAGCAGTTCTTC
TRBV18	TRBJ1-1	NA	NA	CASSPGGEQEAFF	TGTGCCAGCTCACCCGGGGGAGAACAGGAAGCTTTCTTT
TRBV30	TRBJ1-2	NA	TRBD1	CAWSRQGARARGYTF	TGTGCCTGGAGTCGGCAGGGGGCCCGAGCGAGGGGCTACACCTTC
TRBV7-3	TRBJ2-5	NA	NA	CASSLDGRPQETQYF	TGTGCCAGCAGCTTGGACGGGAGACCCCAAGAGACCCAGTACTTC
TRBV24-1	TRBJ2-3	once	NA	CATRSGDTQYF	TGTGCCACGCGGTCCGGGGATACGCAGTATTTT
TRBV7-9	TRBJ1-6	NA	NA	CASSPLGGNNSPLHF	TGTGCCAGCAGCCCCCTTGGGGGTAATAATTCACCCCTCCACTTT
TRBV19	TRBJ2-7	NA	TRBD1	CASSRSTGAPYEQYF	TGTGCCAGTAGTAGATCGACAGGGGCCCCCTACGAGCAGTACTTC
TRBV3-1/TRBV3-2	TRBJ2-7	NA	TRBD2	CASSQGLAVPYEQYF	TGTGCCAGCAGCCAAGGTCTAGCGGTTCCCTACGAGCAGTACTTC
TRBV10-2	TRBJ2-3	NA	NA	CAMGKGVTDTQYF	TGCGCCATGGGGAAAGGCGTAACAGATACGCAGTATTTT
TRBV6-4	TRBJ1-1	NA	TRBD1	CASSRTDRGTEAFF	TGTGCCAGCAGCCGTACAGACAGGGGCACTGAAGCTTTCTTT
TRBV30	TRBJ1-6	few	NA	CAWNGASNNSPLHF	TGTGCCTGGAACGGGGCCTCCAATAATTCACCCCTCCACTTT
TRBV19	TRBJ2-2	NA	TRBD1	CASKPGQGPTGELFF	TGTGCCAGTAAGCCGGGACAGGGACCCACCGGGGAGCTGTTTTTT
TRBV6-1	TRBJ2-7	NA	NA	CASSEGDLVQQYF	TGTGCCAGCAGTGAAGGGGACCTTGTGCAGCAGTACTTC
TRBV2	TRBJ1-5	NA	TRBD1	CASRTGTGTSAPQHF	TGTGCCAGCAGAACCGGGACAGGGACATCAGCGCCCCAGCATTTT